This TCR beta chain was sequenced during a study of control samples from healthy donors and cancer patients. The CDR3 consists of 15 residues. Trimming pared 3 bases from V and 2 bases from J, leaving 13 bases between. CDR1 is LGHDT, CDR2 YNNKEL, per germline (reference sequence). Produced via immunoSEQ multiplex PCR; TCRdb's table is partial and in-frame only. The sample has some 120,000 clones; around nine tenths are singletons. This receptor was taken from a man in his forties or fifties in good health. The sample was blood. The genes are TRBV3-1 (or the pseudogene TRBV3-2) and TRBJ1-1, with D maybe TRBD1 (5 bases). The CDR3 reads CASSQQGVPNTEAFF. CDR3 DNA: TGTGCCAGCAGCCAGCAGGGAGTCCCCAACACTGAAGCTTTCTTT.